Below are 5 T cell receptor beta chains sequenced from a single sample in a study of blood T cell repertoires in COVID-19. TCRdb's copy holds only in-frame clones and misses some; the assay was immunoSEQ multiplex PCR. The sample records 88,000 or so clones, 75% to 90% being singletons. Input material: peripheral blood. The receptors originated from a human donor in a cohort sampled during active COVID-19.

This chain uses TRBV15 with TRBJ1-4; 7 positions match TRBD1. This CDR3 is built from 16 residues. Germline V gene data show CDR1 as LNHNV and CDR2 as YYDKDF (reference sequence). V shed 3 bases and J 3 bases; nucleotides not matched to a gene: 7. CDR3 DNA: TGTGCCACCAGCAGCGGGGGAACAGGGGCTAATGAAAAACTGTTTTTT. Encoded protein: CATSSGGTGANEKLFF.

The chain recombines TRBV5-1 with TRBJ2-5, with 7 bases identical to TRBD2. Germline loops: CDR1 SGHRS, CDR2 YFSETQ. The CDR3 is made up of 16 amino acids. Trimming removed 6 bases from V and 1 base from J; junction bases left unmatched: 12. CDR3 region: CASNPGHSSGQETQYF. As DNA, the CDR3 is TGCGCCAGCAATCCTGGCCACTCTAGCGGCCAAGAGACCCAGTACTTC. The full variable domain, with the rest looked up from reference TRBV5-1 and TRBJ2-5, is KAGVTQTPRYLIKTRGQQVTLSCSPISGHRSVSWYQQTPGQGLQFLFEYFSETQRNKGNFPGRFSGRQFSNSRSEMNVSTLELGDSALYLCASNPGHSSGQETQYFGPGTRLLVL.

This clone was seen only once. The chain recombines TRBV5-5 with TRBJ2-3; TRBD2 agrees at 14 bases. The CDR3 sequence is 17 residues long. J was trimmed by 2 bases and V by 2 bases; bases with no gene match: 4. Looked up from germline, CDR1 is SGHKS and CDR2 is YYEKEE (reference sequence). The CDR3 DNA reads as TGTGCCAGCAGCTTAGGGACTAGCGGGGGATCCACAGATACGCAGTATTTT. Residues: CASSLGTSGGSTDTQYF.

CDR3 sequence (DNA): TGTGCCAGCAGCTTGGTTGGGACACGAAGATTAAGCTCCTATAATTCACCCCTCCACTTT. Protein sequence: CASSLVGTRRLSSYNSPLHF. V gene TRBV5-8 combines with J gene TRBJ1-6; the D gene is possibly TRBD1 (6 bases). From germline, CDR1 is SGHTS and CDR2 YDEGEE. The CDR3 runs to 20 residues. The V gene lost 0 bases and the J gene lost 0 bases, with 19 bases spanning the gap.

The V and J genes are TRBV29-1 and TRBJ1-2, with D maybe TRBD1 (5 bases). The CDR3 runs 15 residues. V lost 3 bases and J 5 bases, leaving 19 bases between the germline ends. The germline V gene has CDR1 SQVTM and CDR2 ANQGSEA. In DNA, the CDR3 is TGCAGCGTTGAGCAGACGTCCCAGGGAGGTTATGGCTACACCTTC. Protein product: CSVEQTSQGGYGYTF. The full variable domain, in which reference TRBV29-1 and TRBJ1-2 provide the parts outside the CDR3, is SAVISQKPSRDICQRGTSLTIQCQVDSQVTMMFWYRQQPGQSLTLIATANQGSEATYESGFVIDKFPISRPNLTFSTLTVSNMSPEDSSIYLCSVEQTSQGGYGYTFGSGTRLTVV.